Listed below are T cell receptor beta chains from one sample, sequenced in a study of blood T cell repertoires in COVID-19. Some clones are missing from TCRdb's copy, which holds only in-frame ones; the method was immunoSEQ multiplex PCR. The sample holds over 85,000 clones, 88% seen once. The material sequenced was peripheral blood. The receptor set was obtained from a woman in her 70s with acute or convalescent COVID-19. Both conserved end residues are part of each CDR3. Each record gives: CDR3 protein, CDR3 DNA, J gene, clone size, V gene, D gene. D genes are given only for firm matches. Some rows mark clone size as missing; the rest say once, few, many or name a class of expanded clone.

CASRDQGARDYGYTF | TGTGCCAGCAGAGACCAGGGGGCGCGGGACTATGGCTACACCTTC | TRBJ1-2 | - | TRBV9 | TRBD1
CASTPDSSYEQYF | TGTGCCAGCACCCCGGACAGCTCCTACGAGCAGTACTTC | TRBJ2-7 | - | TRBV28 | -
CASSLASGGPQVDTQYF | TGCGCCAGCAGCTTGGCCAGCGGGGGTCCTCAGGTCGATACGCAGTATTTT | TRBJ2-3 | - | TRBV5-1 | TRBD2
CASSQDGGHGQPQHF | TGTGCCAGCAGCCAAGATGGAGGGCATGGGCAGCCCCAGCATTTT | TRBJ1-5 | - | TRBV3-1/TRBV3-2 | -
CASSPSDRSSYEQYF | TGTGCCAGCTCACCTTCGGACAGAAGCTCCTACGAGCAGTACTTC | TRBJ2-7 | - | TRBV18 | -
CATSDSTSSSFNIQYF | TGTGCCACCAGTGATTCTACTAGCTCCTCCTTTAACATTCAGTACTTC | TRBJ2-4 | - | TRBV24-1 | -
CASSPPTDTNYGYTF | TGTGCCAGCTCACCACCTACAGATACTAACTATGGCTACACCTTC | TRBJ1-2 | - | TRBV18 | -
CASSLGGVVGDTQYF | TGTGCCAGTAGCCTTGGCGGGGTCGTAGGAGATACGCAGTATTTT | TRBJ2-3 | - | TRBV19 | -
CASSIGGDRGTQYF | TGTGCCAGTAGTATCGGCGGGGACAGGGGGACCCAGTACTTC | TRBJ2-5 | - | TRBV19 | TRBD1
CASSSLGTGPSSYNSPLHF | TGTGCCAGCAGTTCCCTGGGGACAGGGCCTAGTTCCTATAATTCACCCCTCCACTTT | TRBJ1-6 | - | TRBV28 | TRBD1
CASSYRDSLEQYF | TGTGCCAGCAGTTACCGGGACAGCCTCGAGCAGTACTTC | TRBJ2-7 | - | TRBV6-5 | TRBD1
CASSSTSRASYEQYF | TGTGCCAGCAGCTCAACTAGTCGGGCCTCCTACGAGCAGTACTTC | TRBJ2-7 | - | TRBV7-9 | -
CASSAKGTINQPQHF | TGTGCCAGTAGTGCAAAGGGGACAATTAATCAGCCCCAGCATTTT | TRBJ1-5 | few | TRBV19 | -
CASSLSRRGTDTQYF | TGTGCCAGCAGTTTATCCCGCAGGGGCACAGATACGCAGTATTTT | TRBJ2-3 | - | TRBV28 | -
CASINPSRGGEAFF | TGTGCCAGCATTAACCCCTCCCGGGGGGGTGAAGCTTTCTTT | TRBJ1-1 | once | TRBV28 | -
CASSPPPGLFYGYTF | TGTGCCAGCTCACCACCTCCAGGGCTTTTCTATGGCTACACCTTC | TRBJ1-2 | once | TRBV18 | -
CASSTGWETQYF | TGTGCCAGCAGTACAGGGTGGGAGACCCAGTACTTC | TRBJ2-5 | - | TRBV12-3/TRBV12-4 | -
CASSYWTSGRFEQYF | TGTGCCAGCAGTTACTGGACTAGCGGGAGGTTCGAGCAGTACTTC | TRBJ2-7 | once | TRBV27 | TRBD2
CASSTGQGTEAFF | TGTGCCAGTAGTACGGGACAAGGCACTGAAGCTTTCTTT | TRBJ1-1 | - | TRBV19 | -
CASSYSPTGYQETQYF | TGTGCCAGCAGTTACTCACCGACAGGGTACCAAGAGACCCAGTACTTC | TRBJ2-5 | - | TRBV6-5 | TRBD1
CATSDLSEGADTQYF | TGTGCCACCAGTGATTTGTCGGAGGGAGCAGATACGCAGTATTTT | TRBJ2-3 | once | TRBV24-1 | -
CASSQGTPYGYTF | TGTGCCAGCAGCCAAGGGACACCTTATGGCTACACCTTC | TRBJ1-2 | - | TRBV11-2 | -
CASSLDRTGWREQFF | TGTGCCAGCAGCTTAGATCGGACAGGGTGGCGTGAGCAGTTCTTC | TRBJ2-1 | once | TRBV7-2 | TRBD1
CASSERGSAEAFF | TGTGCCAGCAGTGAACGGGGGTCGGCTGAAGCTTTCTTT | TRBJ1-1 | once | TRBV6-1 | -
CASTPPGGQNEKLFF | TGTGCCAGCACACCACCGGGGGGTCAGAATGAAAAACTGTTTTTT | TRBJ1-4 | - | TRBV7-9 | -
CASSENGGETAFF | TGTGCCAGCAGTGAGAACGGAGGGGAAACGGCTTTCTTT | TRBJ1-1 | - | TRBV6-1 | -
CATTPGTGELFF | TGTGCCACCACTCCGGGCACCGGGGAGCTGTTTTTT | TRBJ2-2 | - | TRBV24-1 | -
CASSQDHSGYEQYF | TGTGCCAGCAGCCAAGATCACTCGGGCTACGAGCAGTACTTC | TRBJ2-7 | - | TRBV3-1/TRBV3-2 | -
CASSHETGQTAFF | TGTGCCAGCAGTCATGAGACAGGTCAGACAGCTTTCTTT | TRBJ1-1 | - | TRBV27 | -
CASSFQGAANEKLFF | TGTGCCAGCAGTTTTCAGGGGGCAGCTAATGAAAAACTGTTTTTT | TRBJ1-4 | - | TRBV28 | TRBD1
CASSLRQGKAYEQYF | TGTGCCAGTAGCCTCAGGCAAGGAAAAGCCTACGAGCAGTACTTC | TRBJ2-7 | few | TRBV19 | -
CASSSTLAGDSRKYF | TGTGCCAGCAGCTCCACGCTAGCGGGAGATTCAAGGAAGTACTTC | TRBJ2-7 | - | TRBV7-8 | TRBD2
CASSLFGTSGNEQFF | TGTGCCAGCAGCTTATTTGGGACTAGCGGGAATGAGCAGTTCTTC | TRBJ2-1 | - | TRBV7-9 | TRBD2
CASSLRGLDYEQYF | TGTGCCAGCAGCTTGAGAGGGCTGGACTACGAGCAGTACTTC | TRBJ2-7 | - | TRBV5-6 | -
CASSWTGTGENIQYF | TGTGCCAGTAGTTGGACCGGGACAGGGGAAAACATTCAGTACTTC | TRBJ2-4 | - | TRBV19 | TRBD1
CASSFRQGALGYTF | TGTGCCAGCAGTTTCCGACAGGGGGCGCTTGGCTACACCTTC | TRBJ1-2 | - | TRBV27 | TRBD1
CASLTGGTYEQYF | TGTGCCAGCTTGACAGGGGGCACCTACGAGCAGTACTTC | TRBJ2-7 | - | TRBV2 | TRBD1
CASSYLSETYEQYF | TGTGCCAGCAGTTACCTTTCTGAGACCTACGAGCAGTACTTC | TRBJ2-7 | few | TRBV6-6 | -
CASSVTPGISQYF | TGTGCCAGCAGCGTCACTCCGGGAATATCGCAGTATTTT | TRBJ2-3 | - | TRBV9 | -
CASSPPGGNQPQHF | TGTGCCAGCTCACCACCGGGGGGGAATCAGCCCCAGCATTTT | TRBJ1-5 | - | TRBV18 | -
CASTNGAGAYEQYF | TGTGCCAGTACCAACGGGGCAGGGGCCTACGAGCAGTACTTC | TRBJ2-7 | - | TRBV19 | -
CASSPGTDLYEQYF | TGTGCCAGCTCACCCGGGACAGACCTCTACGAGCAGTACTTC | TRBJ2-7 | - | TRBV18 | TRBD1
CASSPNVNSPHEQFF | TGTGCCAGCAGCCCCAACGTGAATAGTCCCCATGAGCAGTTCTTC | TRBJ2-1 | - | TRBV4-2 | -
CAIRGGTGDFEQFF | TGTGCCATCCGTGGTGGGACAGGGGATTTTGAGCAGTTCTTC | TRBJ2-1 | - | TRBV10-3 | TRBD1
CASSLGRAYGYTF | TGTGCCAGCAGCTTGGGCAGGGCGTATGGCTACACCTTC | TRBJ1-2 | few | TRBV5-6 | -
CASSFAGVETQYF | TGTGCCAGCAGCTTTGCGGGAGTGGAGACCCAGTACTTC | TRBJ2-5 | - | TRBV7-9 | TRBD2
CASSERQINQPQHF | TGTGCCAGCAGTGAGCGACAGATCAATCAGCCCCAGCATTTT | TRBJ1-5 | once | TRBV2 | -
CASSLSTGESQPQHF | TGTGCCAGCAGTCTGTCGACAGGGGAAAGTCAGCCCCAGCATTTT | TRBJ1-5 | - | TRBV27 | TRBD1
CASSLRTGVGETQYF | TGCGCCAGCAGCTTGAGGACAGGGGTCGGGGAGACCCAGTACTTC | TRBJ2-5 | - | TRBV5-1 | TRBD1
CASSREIDRDIYGYTF | TGTGCCAGTAGTAGAGAGATTGACAGGGATATCTATGGCTACACCTTC | TRBJ1-2 | once | TRBV19 | TRBD1
CATPDTYNSPLHF | TGTGCCACCCCCGACACTTATAATTCACCCCTCCACTTT | TRBJ1-6 | - | TRBV24-1 | -
CASSNRDSYEQYF | TGTGCCAGCAGTAACCGGGACTCCTACGAGCAGTACTTC | TRBJ2-7 | once | TRBV6-5 | -
CASSEYGGLYGYTF | TGTGCCAGCAGTGAATACGGGGGACTCTATGGCTACACCTTC | TRBJ1-2 | - | TRBV6-1 | -
CASSSGQGTPGNTIYF | TGTGCCAGCAGTTCGGGACAGGGGACGCCTGGAAACACCATATATTTT | TRBJ1-3 | - | TRBV27 | TRBD1
CASSFGQNYGYTF | TGTGCCAGCAGCTTTGGGCAGAACTATGGCTACACCTTC | TRBJ1-2 | few | TRBV7-9 | -